One T cell receptor beta chain is described in this entry. The CDR3 has 12 amino acids. Germline lookup yields CDR1 SGHTA and CDR2 FQGNSA. V was shortened by 1 base and J by 9 bases, with 7 bases between the two germline ends. Here immunoSEQ multiplex PCR was the method, and the copy in TCRdb shows in-frame clones only, minus some. The data show around 99,000 clones, with almost 70% seen just once and approximately 46% held by the top ten. This entry is derived from a study of shared clonotypes between healthy human individuals. The genes are TRBV7-2 and TRBJ2-1, with unresolved D. The sample comprised memory CD8+ T cells sorted from blood. The subset was: CD45RO+ cells pooled with CCR7-negative TemRA cells. This TCR was sampled from a man between 25 and 39 years old in good health. CDR3 in DNA: TGTGCCAGCAGCTTAGGGATGGGTGAGCAGTTCTTC. This codes for CASSLGMGEQFF.